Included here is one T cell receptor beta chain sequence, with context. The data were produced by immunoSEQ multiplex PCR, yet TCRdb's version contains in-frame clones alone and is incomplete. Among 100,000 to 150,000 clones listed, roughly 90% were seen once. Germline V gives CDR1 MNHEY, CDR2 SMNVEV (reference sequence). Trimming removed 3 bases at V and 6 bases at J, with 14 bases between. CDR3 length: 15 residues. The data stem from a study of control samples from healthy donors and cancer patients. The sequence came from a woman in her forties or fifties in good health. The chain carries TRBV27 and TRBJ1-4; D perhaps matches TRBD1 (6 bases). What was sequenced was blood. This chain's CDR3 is CASSFQGRYHEKLFF. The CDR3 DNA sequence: TGTGCCAGCAGTTTCCAGGGGAGGTATCATGAAAAACTGTTTTTT.